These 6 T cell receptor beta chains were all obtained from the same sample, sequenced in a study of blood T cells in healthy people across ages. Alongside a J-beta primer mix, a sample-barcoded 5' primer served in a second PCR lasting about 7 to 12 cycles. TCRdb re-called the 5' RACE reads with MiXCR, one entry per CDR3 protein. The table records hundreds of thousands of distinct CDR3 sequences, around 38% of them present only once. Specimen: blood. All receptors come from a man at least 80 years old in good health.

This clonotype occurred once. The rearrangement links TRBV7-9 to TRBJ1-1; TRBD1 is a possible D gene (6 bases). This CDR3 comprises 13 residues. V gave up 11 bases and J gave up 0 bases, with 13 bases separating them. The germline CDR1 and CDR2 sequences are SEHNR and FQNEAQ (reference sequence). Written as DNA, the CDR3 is TGTGCCGGGGACATGCAGATGAACACTGAAGCTTTCTTT. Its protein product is CAGDMQMNTEAFF. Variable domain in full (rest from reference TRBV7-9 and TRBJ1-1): DTGVSQNPRHKITKRGQNVTFRCDPISEHNRLYWYRQTLGQGPEFLTYFQNEAQLEKSRLLSDRFSAERPKGSFSTLEIQRTEQGDSAMYLCAGDMQMNTEAFFGQGTRLTVV.

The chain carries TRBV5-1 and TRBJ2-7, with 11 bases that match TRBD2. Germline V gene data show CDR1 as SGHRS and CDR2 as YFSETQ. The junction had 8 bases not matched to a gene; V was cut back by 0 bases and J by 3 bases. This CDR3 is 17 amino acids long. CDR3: CASSLGLAGGLFYEQYF. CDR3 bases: TGCGCCAGCAGCTTGGGGCTAGCGGGAGGACTCTTCTACGAGCAGTACTTC.

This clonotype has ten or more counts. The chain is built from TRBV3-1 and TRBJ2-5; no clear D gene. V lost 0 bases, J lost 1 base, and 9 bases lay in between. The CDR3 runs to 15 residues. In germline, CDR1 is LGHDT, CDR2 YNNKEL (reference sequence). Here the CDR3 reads CASSQDLQIQETQYF. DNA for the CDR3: TGTGCCAGCAGCCAAGATCTACAGATCCAAGAGACCCAGTACTTC.

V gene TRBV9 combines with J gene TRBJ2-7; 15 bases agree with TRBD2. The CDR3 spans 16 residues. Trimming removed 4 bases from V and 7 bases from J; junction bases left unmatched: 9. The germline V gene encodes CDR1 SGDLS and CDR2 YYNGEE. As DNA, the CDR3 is TGTGCCAGCAGCACTCGGACTAGCGGGAGGGCCCATGAGCAGTACTTC. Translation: CASSTRTSGRAHEQYF.

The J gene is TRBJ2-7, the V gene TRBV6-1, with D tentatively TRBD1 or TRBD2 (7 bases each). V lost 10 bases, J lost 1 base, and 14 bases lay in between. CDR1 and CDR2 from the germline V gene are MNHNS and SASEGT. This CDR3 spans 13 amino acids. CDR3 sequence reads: CATRGDSSYEQYF. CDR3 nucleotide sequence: TGTGCCACCCGGGGGGACAGTTCCTACGAGCAGTACTTC.

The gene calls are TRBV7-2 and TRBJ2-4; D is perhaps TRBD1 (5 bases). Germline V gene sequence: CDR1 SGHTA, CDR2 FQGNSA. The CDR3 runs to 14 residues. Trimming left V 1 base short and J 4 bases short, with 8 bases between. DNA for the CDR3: TGTGCCAGCAGCTTAGACCAGGGTAAAAACATTCAGTACTTC. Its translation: CASSLDQGKNIQYF.